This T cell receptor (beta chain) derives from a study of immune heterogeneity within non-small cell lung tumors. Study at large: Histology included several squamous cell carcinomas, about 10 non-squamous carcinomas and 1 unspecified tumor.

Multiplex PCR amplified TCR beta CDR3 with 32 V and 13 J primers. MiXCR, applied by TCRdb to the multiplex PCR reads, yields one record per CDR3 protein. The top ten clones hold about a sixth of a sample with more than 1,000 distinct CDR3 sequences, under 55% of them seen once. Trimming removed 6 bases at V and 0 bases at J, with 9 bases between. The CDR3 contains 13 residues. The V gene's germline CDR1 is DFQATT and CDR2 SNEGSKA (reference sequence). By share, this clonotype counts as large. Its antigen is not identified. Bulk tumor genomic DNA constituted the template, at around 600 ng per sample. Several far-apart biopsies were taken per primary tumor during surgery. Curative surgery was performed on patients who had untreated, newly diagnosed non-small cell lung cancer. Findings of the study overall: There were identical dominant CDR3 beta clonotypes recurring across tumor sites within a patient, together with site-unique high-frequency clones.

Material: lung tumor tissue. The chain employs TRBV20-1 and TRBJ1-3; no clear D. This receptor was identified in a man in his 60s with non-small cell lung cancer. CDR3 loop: CSAPSFSGNTIYF. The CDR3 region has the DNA TGCAGTGCCCCGAGCTTCTCTGGAAACACCATATATTTT.